The 29 T cell receptor beta chains reported below all come from one sample, sequenced in a study of CD8 T cells in ankylosing spondylitis. Whole-study results and caveats: A TCR beta motif of about 8 highly homologous variants seemed to mark ankylosing spondylitis blood.

For these TCRs, the target antigens are not known. TCRdb redid the calling of the 5' RACE reads with MiXCR, one entry per CDR3 protein. The table has 450,000 to 550,000 distinct CDR3 sequences, about 5.4% seen once; the top ten hold under 4.5%. Sequencing was done on a sample of blood, either unsorted or a sorted T cell fraction (not recorded which). Receptors originate from a male donor with ankylosing spondylitis.

This clonotype was detected ten times or more. V gene TRBV9 combines with J gene TRBJ1-1, with D unresolved. Germline values: CDR1 SGDLS, CDR2 YYNGEE. This CDR3 has 13 amino acids. The ends were cut back, 0 bases at V and 0 bases at J, with 3 bases in the middle. The DNA of the CDR3 is TGTGCCAGCAGCGTAGTTATGAACACTGAAGCTTTCTTT. Protein: CASSVVMNTEAFF.

This clonotype was seen repeatedly, ten times or more. DNA for the CDR3: TGTGCCAGCAGCTCCTCCCCCGGGACGGGGGAAGAGACCCAGTACTTC. This codes for CASSSSPGTGEETQYF. V and J are TRBV7-9 and TRBJ2-5; possibly TRBD2 for D (6 bases). CDR1 SEHNR and CDR2 FQNEAQ come from the germline V gene (reference sequence). The CDR3 totals 16 residues. With 4 bases removed from V and 3 bases from J, the gap between germline ends came to 18 bases.

The sample holds many counts of this clonotype. The chain carries TRBV12-3 or TRBV12-4 and TRBJ1-2; 8 bases fit TRBD1. After removal of 5 bases from V and 5 bases from J, the junction contained 13 bases not matched to a gene. This CDR3 is 16 amino acids long. The CDR3: CASSPMTGARRYGYTF. CDR3 DNA: TGTGCCAGCAGTCCCATGACAGGGGCGCGGCGATATGGCTACACCTTC.

This clonotype was recorded at least ten times. The chain is built from TRBV5-1 and TRBJ2-1; 7 bases fit TRBD2. Germline CDR1 is SGHRS and CDR2 is YFSETQ. The CDR3 consists of 16 residues. V gave up 1 base and J gave up 0 bases; unmatched junction bases: 4. CDR3 nucleotides: TGCGCCAGCAGCTTGAGGCGGGAGAGCTCCTACAATGAGCAGTTCTTC. The encoded protein is CASSLRRESSYNEQFF.

This clonotype was observed at least ten times. The chain recombines TRBV6-2 or TRBV6-3 with TRBJ2-1; possible D gene TRBD2, 6 bases. CDR3 size: 17 residues. Germline V gene data show CDR1 as MNHEY and CDR2 as SVGEGT. V dropped 0 bases and J dropped 1 base, with 13 bases sitting between them. The CDR3 reads CASSYSEWRGSYNEQFF. CDR3 DNA: TGTGCCAGCAGTTACTCGGAGTGGCGGGGTTCCTACAATGAGCAGTTCTTC.

This clonotype was found many times. This rearrangement joins TRBV15 to TRBJ1-1; D perhaps matches TRBD1 (6 bases). CDR1 LNHNV and CDR2 YYDKDF come from the germline V gene (reference sequence). Trimming removed 5 bases from V and 7 bases from J, with 20 bases in between. The CDR3 is made up of 15 amino acids. This CDR3 reads CATSGRQQGSGEAFF. The CDR3, as DNA: TGTGCCACCAGCGGGCGCCAACAGGGATCAGGTGAAGCTTTCTTT.

This clonotype was counted ten times or more. The chain is built from TRBV6-2 or TRBV6-3 and TRBJ1-1; D might be TRBD1 (5 bases). In germline, CDR1 is MNHEY, CDR2 SVGEGT. This CDR3 has 13 amino acids. V lost 5 bases to trimming and J lost 5 bases, with 12 bases between them. CDR3 sequence (DNA): TGTGCCAGCAGTCTAAGGGGTTGGACTGAAGCTTTCTTT. Protein sequence: CASSLRGWTEAFF.

This clonotype has ten or more counts. The CDR3 loop reads CSARGDRDQPQHF. The CDR3 nucleotides are TGCAGTGCTAGAGGGGACAGGGATCAGCCCCAGCATTTT. The V call is TRBV20-1, the J call TRBJ1-5; TRBD1 aligns across 9 bases. Germline CDR1 is DFQATT and CDR2 is SNEGSKA (reference sequence). CDR3 length: 13 residues. The trim removed 1 base at V and 5 bases at J, leaving 0 bases unmatched.

There are many counts of this clonotype. The CDR3 region is CASIGRSGGATGELFF. The CDR3 DNA follows: TGTGCCAGCATCGGCCGGTCCGGGGGTGCCACCGGGGAGCTGTTTTTT. The V gene is TRBV6-2 or TRBV6-3, the J gene TRBJ2-2, with a weak D call TRBD2 (6 bases). This CDR3 comprises 16 residues. The germline V gene has CDR1 MNHEY and CDR2 SVGEGT. Trimming pared 7 bases from V and 4 bases from J, leaving 19 bases between.

This clonotype was recorded at least ten times. The chain's CDR3 is CASSFRGYNEQFF. CDR3 nucleotides: TGTGCCAGCAGTTTCCGGGGTTACAATGAGCAGTTCTTC. The chain employs TRBV12-3 or TRBV12-4 and TRBJ2-1; the D gene is possibly TRBD2 (5 bases). The V gene lost 3 bases and the J gene lost 4 bases, with 7 bases spanning the gap. CDR3 length: 13 residues.

This clonotype was seen repeatedly, ten times or more. This chain uses TRBV7-2 with TRBJ1-5; D remains ambiguous. The V and J ends lost 2 bases and 3 bases respectively, with 11 bases between them. Germline CDR1 is SGHTA and CDR2 is FQGNSA. CDR3 length equals 15 residues. As DNA, the CDR3 is TGTGCCAGCAGCTTAATGTCGGGTTCCAATCAGCCCCAGCATTTT. Its translation is CASSLMSGSNQPQHF.

This clonotype showed up many times. This chain connects TRBV11-2 to TRBJ2-1; 9 bases line up with TRBD2. Germline-derived CDR1 and CDR2 are SGHAT and FQNNGV. The CDR3 runs 14 residues. V trimming: 5 bases; J trimming: 9 bases; junction bases outside the gene matches: 8. The CDR3 DNA follows: TGTGCCAGCAGCGAAGCGGGGGGCCGTAGTGAGCAGTTCTTC. Protein: CASSEAGGRSEQFF.

The CDR3 DNA follows: TGTGCCAGCAGTCTGTACGGGGCCCCCTACAATGAGCAGTTCTTC. Protein sequence: CASSLYGAPYNEQFF. The gene calls are TRBV27 and TRBJ2-1; the D call may be TRBD1 or TRBD2 (5 bases each). The CDR3 has 15 residues. The V gene's germline CDR1 is MNHEY and CDR2 SMNVEV (reference sequence). Trimming cost V 5 bases and J 2 bases, with 13 bases left between them.

This rearrangement joins TRBV7-2 to TRBJ1-6, with D possibly TRBD1 on 5 matching bases. V was pared by 2 bases and J by 10 bases, with 15 bases between. Germline CDR1 and CDR2: SGHTA and FQGNSA. The CDR3 spans 15 residues. The CDR3 here is CASSLSAGLNSPLHF. CDR3 sequence (DNA): TGTGCCAGCAGCTTATCGGCAGGGTTAAACTCACCCCTCCACTTT.

The chain combines TRBV4-1 with TRBJ1-5, with 9 bases that match TRBD1. The CDR3 covers 15 residues. CDR1 MGHRA and CDR2 YSYEKL come from the germline V gene. The V segment lost 2 bases and the J segment 5 bases; nucleotides outside the gene matches: 4. Written as DNA, the CDR3 is TGCGCCAGCAGCCAATCCGGACAGGGGCATCAGCCCCAGCATTTT. As protein: CASSQSGQGHQPQHF.

This clonotype was detected ten times or more. The CDR3 DNA follows: TGCAGTGCTGTATCGACTAGCGGGGGGGCGTATTACAATGAGCAGTTCTTC. Translated: CSAVSTSGGAYYNEQFF. V and J are TRBV20-1 and TRBJ2-1; 14 bases agree with TRBD2. Germline lookup yields CDR1 DFQATT and CDR2 SNEGSKA (reference sequence). This CDR3 contains 17 residues. V shed 5 bases and J 4 bases; nucleotides not matched to a gene: 10.

This clonotype came up many times. V is TRBV12-3 or TRBV12-4 and J is TRBJ2-2; D not resolved. The V and J ends lost 3 bases and 3 bases respectively, with 8 bases between them. The CDR3 is 14 amino acids. In nucleotides, the CDR3 is TGTGCCAGCAGTTTCGAGGTATACACCGGGGAGCTGTTTTTT. It specifies CASSFEVYTGELFF.

This clonotype was observed many times. The chain couples TRBV12-3 or TRBV12-4 to TRBJ1-2; no definite D call. The CDR3 length is 15 residues. Trimming cost V 4 bases and J 4 bases, with 16 bases left between them. The CDR3 DNA is TGTGCCAGCAGTTATACTTTTGCTGACTCCTATGGCTACACCTTC. Protein: CASSYTFADSYGYTF.

This clonotype was found many times. The chain uses TRBV5-1 and TRBJ1-2, with no clear D. CDR3 size: 14 residues. V lost 4 bases to trimming and J lost 6 bases, with 16 bases between them. The germline V gene has CDR1 SGHRS and CDR2 YFSETQ. The CDR3 DNA sequence: TGCGCCAGCAGCGTAAATCCGGGAGGGAATGGCTACACCTTC. It translates to CASSVNPGGNGYTF.

This clonotype was counted a few times. The chain recombines TRBV6-5 with TRBJ2-3; 7 positions match TRBD1. With 2 bases clipped from V and 2 bases from J, the junction kept 7 bases outside the gene matches. Germline CDR1 and CDR2: MNHEY and SVGAGI. The CDR3 runs 16 residues. DNA of the CDR3: TGTGCCAGCAGTTACCAAACAGGGGATCTCACAGATACGCAGTATTTT. Its translation: CASSYQTGDLTDTQYF.

This clonotype was observed at least ten times. The genes are TRBV7-2 and TRBJ1-5; D uncertain. The germline V gene has CDR1 SGHTA and CDR2 FQGNSA. V was cut by 4 bases and J by 5 bases, with 6 bases left in between. The CDR3 length is 12 residues. The CDR3 nucleotides read TGTGCCAGCAGCTCCGACTATCAGCCCCAGCATTTT. Its translation: CASSSDYQPQHF.

The table lists this clonotype with many counts. The V and J genes are TRBV7-9 and TRBJ2-7, with TRBD2 matching 10 bases. This CDR3 has 15 residues. Unmatched junction bases numbered 2, after V lost 1 base and J lost 2 bases. The germline V gene has CDR1 SEHNR and CDR2 FQNEAQ (reference sequence). The CDR3 loop reads CASSLVLAGTYEQYF. CDR3 in DNA: TGTGCCAGCAGCTTAGTACTAGCGGGGACCTACGAGCAGTACTTC.

This clonotype came up many times. The J gene is TRBJ1-4, the V gene TRBV27; TRBD1 is a possible D gene (5 bases). Germline values: CDR1 MNHEY, CDR2 SMNVEV (reference sequence). The CDR3 totals 15 residues. V was shortened by 2 bases and J by 6 bases, with 13 bases between the two germline ends. The CDR3 coding sequence is TGTGCCAGCAGTTTAGGACGGGGGATGGATGAAAAACTGTTTTTT. Protein product: CASSLGRGMDEKLFF.

A note on this clonotype: This may arise from a read error, as a much more abundant clone is one base away. The rearrangement joins TRBV7-2 to TRBJ1-5; D ambiguous. CDR1 is SGHTA, CDR2 FQGNSA, per germline. The CDR3 contains 15 residues. For the CDR3, the DNA is TGTGCCAGCAGCTTAATGTCATCAAGCAATCCGCCCCAGCATTTT. This translates into CASSLMSSSNPPQHF.

This clonotype came up many times. J is TRBJ1-4 and V is TRBV20-1, with D possibly TRBD1 on 6 matching bases. Germline lookup yields CDR1 DFQATT and CDR2 SNEGSKA (reference sequence). This CDR3 has 15 residues. Trimming cost V 0 bases and J 3 bases, with 11 bases left between them. CDR3 residues: CSARDGGDSNEKLFF. The CDR3 coding sequence is TGCAGTGCTAGAGACGGGGGCGACTCTAATGAAAAACTGTTTTTT.

The chain couples TRBV4-2 to TRBJ2-1; 9 bases line up with TRBD2. V was pared by 6 bases and J by 0 bases, with 3 bases of the junction left unmatched. This CDR3 has 15 amino acids. Germline-derived CDR1 and CDR2 are LGHNA and YNFKEQ. DNA for the CDR3: TGTGCCAGCAGAGCGGGGGGCCGCTCCTACAATGAGCAGTTCTTC. The encoded protein is CASRAGGRSYNEQFF.

This clonotype was observed many times. V and J are TRBV20-1 and TRBJ2-7; 8 positions agree with TRBD1. This CDR3 has 12 amino acids. The trim removed 5 bases at V and 7 bases at J, leaving 7 bases unmatched. Germline V gene lookup returns CDR1 DFQATT and CDR2 SNEGSKA (reference sequence). For the CDR3, the DNA is TGCAGTGCTTGGGACAGGACGCGGGAGCAGTACTTC. It specifies CSAWDRTREQYF.

This clonotype was counted at least ten times. The genes are TRBV4-2 and TRBJ1-2; perhaps TRBD1 as D (5 bases). The CDR3 contains 14 residues. Trimming stripped 1 base from V and 3 bases from J, with 9 bases between. Germline V gene sequence: CDR1 LGHNA, CDR2 YNFKEQ. CDR3 in DNA: TGTGCCAGCAGCCAAGGGGACTTTGACTATGGCTACACCTTC. Protein: CASSQGDFDYGYTF.

With respect to this clonotype: The junction and the germline gene differ at one end; a read error may be behind it. In DNA, the CDR3 is TGTGCCAGCACTTCTCCGGGGGCGAACATCGGGGAGCTGATTTTT. Its protein product is CASTSPGANIGELIF. V and J are TRBV28 and TRBJ2-2; D possibly uses TRBD1 or TRBD2 (6 bases each). In germline, CDR1 is MDHEN, CDR2 SYDVKM. The CDR3 sequence is 15 residues long.